This TCR beta chain came from a study of blood T cell repertoires in COVID-19. TCRdb's copy holds only in-frame clones and misses some; the assay was immunoSEQ multiplex PCR. The table includes 180,000 or so clones, approximately 85% detected once. Trimming stripped 4 bases from V and 3 bases from J, with 9 bases between. The CDR3 totals 14 residues. CDR1 and CDR2 from the germline V gene are LNHDA and SQIVND (reference sequence). The chain employs TRBV19 and TRBJ2-2; D is uncertain. The clonotype comes from a man aged 55-75 years who had recovered from COVID-19. The sample comprised peripheral blood. The CDR3 spells CASSTTIDTGELFF. The CDR3 coding sequence is TGTGCCAGTAGTACAACTATTGACACCGGGGAGCTGTTTTTT.